This T cell receptor (beta chain) was identified in a study of OX40 agonist ivuxolimab in advanced cancers. Looking at the study overall: An anti-OX40 (CD134) antibody with agonistic activity, ivuxolimab, was administered to patients.

Measured with immunoSEQ multiplex PCR; TCRdb has only the in-frame clones, and not every one. The sample has about 19,000 clones, 73% seen once. In germline, CDR1 is SNHLY, CDR2 FYNNEI. The CDR3 consists of 13 residues. Trimming took 10 bases from V and 4 from J; bases not matched to a gene: 9. Excluded were patients having autoimmune disease history or systemic immunosuppression. This sample comprised CD4+ or CD8+ T cells sorted from blood, obtained in a trial of the OX40 agonist ivuxolimab. The sequence derives from an adult with an advanced solid tumor such as melanoma, head and neck, liver or kidney cancer. The rearrangement joins TRBV2 to TRBJ1-2, with TRBD1 matching 7 bases. The DNA of the CDR3 is TGTGCCATCCCTAGGGACAGCCTCTATGGCTACACCTTC. This translates into CAIPRDSLYGYTF. The complete variable domain, with remaining parts taken from reference TRBV2 and TRBJ1-2, reads EPEVTQTPSHQVTQMGQEVILRCVPISNHLYFYWYRQILGQKVEFLVSFYNNEISEKSEIFDDQFSVERPDGSNFTLKIRSTKLEDSAMYFCAIPRDSLYGYTFGSGTRLTVV.